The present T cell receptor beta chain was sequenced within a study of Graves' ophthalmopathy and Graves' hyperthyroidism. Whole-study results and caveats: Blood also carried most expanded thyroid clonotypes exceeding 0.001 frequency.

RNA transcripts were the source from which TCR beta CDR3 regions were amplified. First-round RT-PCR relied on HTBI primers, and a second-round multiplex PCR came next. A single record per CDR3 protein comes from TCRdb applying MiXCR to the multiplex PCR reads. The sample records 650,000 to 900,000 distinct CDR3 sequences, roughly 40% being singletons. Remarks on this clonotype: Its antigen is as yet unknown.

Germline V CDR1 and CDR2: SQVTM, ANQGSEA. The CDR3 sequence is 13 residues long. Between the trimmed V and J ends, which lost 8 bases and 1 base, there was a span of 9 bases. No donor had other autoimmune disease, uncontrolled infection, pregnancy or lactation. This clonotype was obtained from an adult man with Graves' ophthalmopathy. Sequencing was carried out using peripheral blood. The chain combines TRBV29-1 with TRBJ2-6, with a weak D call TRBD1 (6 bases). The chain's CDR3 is CSLGQSGANVLTF. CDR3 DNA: TGCAGCCTAGGACAGTCTGGGGCCAACGTCCTGACTTTC.